These 18 T cell receptor beta chains originate from one sample sequenced in a study of T cells in Graves' hyperthyroidism and ophthalmopathy. From RNA transcripts, TCR beta CDR3 regions were amplified. The study used the HTBI primer set for a first-round RT-PCR of the TCR CDR3. Each CDR3 protein gets one entry after TCRdb re-called the multiplex PCR reads with MiXCR. The sample includes about 300,000 distinct CDR3 sequences, around 25% of them seen just once. Sequencing was carried out using blood. The receptors originated from a man aged 35 to 55 with Graves' hyperthyroidism that later progressed to Graves' ophthalmopathy.

In this sample, this clonotype turned up many times. This sequence joins TRBV6-1 and TRBJ1-1, with D possibly matching TRBD1 (5 bases). Looked up from germline, CDR1 is MNHNS and CDR2 is SASEGT. The CDR3 spans 13 residues. Trimming pared 7 bases from V and 0 bases from J, leaving 9 bases between. CDR3 in amino acids: CASNRGMNTEAFF. DNA for the CDR3: TGTGCCAGCAATCGGGGGATGAACACTGAAGCTTTCTTT.

This clonotype was observed at least ten times. The chain has TRBV5-1 and TRBJ1-1, with D perhaps matching TRBD1 (6 bases). There are 15 residues in the CDR3. The V and J ends lost 3 bases and 1 base respectively, with 13 bases between them. Germline CDR1 SGHRS, CDR2 YFSETQ. The CDR3 loop reads CASSSGSTGNTEAFF. In nucleotides, the CDR3 is TGCGCCAGCAGCTCCGGATCGACAGGGAACACTGAAGCTTTCTTT.

This clonotype has at least ten counts. The CDR3 DNA sequence: TGCAGTGCTAGGAGCCAGGGCGATCAGCCCCAGCATTTT. This sequence encodes CSARSQGDQPQHF. The chain employs TRBV20-1 and TRBJ1-5, with a weak D call TRBD1 (5 bases). Germline loops: CDR1 DFQATT, CDR2 SNEGSKA (reference sequence). The CDR3 runs to 13 residues. The V end was cut by 3 bases, the J end by 5 bases, with 11 bases between.

The CDR3 region is CSASWRGGSEQYF. The CDR3 nucleotides are TGCAGTGCTAGCTGGCGGGGGGGCAGCGAGCAGTACTTC. This chain uses TRBV20-1 with TRBJ2-7; 9 nucleotides match TRBD2. The J segment lost 6 bases and the V segment lost 3 bases, leaving 6 bases of the junction unmatched. CDR1 and CDR2 (germline): DFQATT, SNEGSKA (reference sequence). The CDR3 has 13 amino acids.

At least ten counts were recorded for this clonotype. The chain has TRBV29-1 and TRBJ2-5; weak D call: TRBD2 (5 bases). V lost 3 bases and J 0 bases, leaving 14 bases between the germline ends. The CDR3 has 15 amino acids. Germline V gives CDR1 SQVTM, CDR2 ANQGSEA. CDR3 nucleotides: TGCAGCGTTGAGTTAGCGTTTCAACACCAAGAGACCCAGTACTTC. The encoded protein is CSVELAFQHQETQYF.

The rearrangement links TRBV6-1 to TRBJ1-1; TRBD1 aligns across 11 bases. The CDR3 loop spans 15 amino acids. CDR1 and CDR2 (germline): MNHNS, SASEGT. The V segment lost 5 bases and the J segment 4 bases; nucleotides outside the gene matches: 6. The CDR3 DNA reads TGTGCCAGCAGTCCCGGACAGGGGGCGACCACTGAAGCTTTCTTT. Its translation: CASSPGQGATTEAFF.

This clonotype was picked up many times. V and J are TRBV27 and TRBJ2-2; 11 bases align to TRBD2. With V trimmed by 6 bases and J by 5 bases, 8 bases remained unmatched. Germline CDR1 reads MNHEY; CDR2 reads SMNVEV (reference sequence). The CDR3 consists of 16 residues. CDR3 region: CASRATSGSYTGELFF. Here the CDR3 DNA reads TGTGCCAGCAGAGCAACTAGCGGGAGTTATACCGGGGAGCTGTTTTTT.

This clonotype was detected only once. A much larger clone is a single base away; this may be a read error. The chain recombines TRBV29-1 with TRBJ1-2; 7 nucleotides align to TRBD1. Germline V gene lookup returns CDR1 SQVTM and CDR2 ANQGSEA. V shed 8 bases, J shed 4 bases, and the junction held 10 bases outside the gene matches. This CDR3 region has 13 residues. CDR3 residues: CSTTTGRVYGYTF. For the CDR3, the DNA is TGCAGCACCACGACAGGGAGGGTCTATGGCTACACCTTC. Complete variable domain (other parts from reference TRBV29-1 and TRBJ1-2): SAVISQKPSRDICQRGTSLTIQCQVDSQVTMMFWYRQQPGQSLTLIATANQGSEATYESGFVIDKFPISRPNLTFSTLTVSNMSPEDSSIYLCSTTTGRVYGYTFGSGTRLTVV.

This clonotype was counted a few times. The gene calls are TRBV18 and TRBJ1-3; D is unresolved. Trimming pared 1 base from V and 0 bases from J, leaving 7 bases between. CDR1 KGHSH and CDR2 LQKENI come from the germline V gene. This CDR3 has 15 amino acids. The CDR3 reads CASSPREGSGNTIYF. The CDR3 DNA reads as TGTGCCAGCTCACCACGGGAGGGCTCTGGAAACACCATATATTTT.

This clonotype has a handful of counts. The chain has TRBV18 and TRBJ2-7; the D gene is possibly TRBD2 (6 bases). V was pared by 9 bases and J by 2 bases, with 11 bases between. Germline CDR1 is KGHSH and CDR2 is LQKENI. CDR3 length: 12 residues. The CDR3 bases are TGTGCCAGGCAGCGGGTCACCTACGAGCAGTACTTC. Encoded protein: CARQRVTYEQYF. Full variable domain (outside the CDR3, taken from reference TRBV18 and TRBJ2-7): NAGVMQNPRHLVRRRGQEARLRCSPMKGHSHVYWYRQLPEEGLKFMVYLQKENIIDESGMPKERFSAEFPKEGPSILRIQQVVRGDSAAYFCARQRVTYEQYFGPGTRLTVT.

This clonotype was recorded many times. The chain links TRBV20-1 to TRBJ1-5; D unresolved. This CDR3 is 16 amino acids long. Germline assignment: CDR1 DFQATT and CDR2 SNEGSKA (reference sequence). Between the trimmed V and J ends, which lost 6 bases and 0 bases, there was a span of 18 bases. CDR3 DNA: TGCAGTGCCCATGGAGGAGGAGCATATAGCAATCAGCCCCAGCATTTT. As protein: CSAHGGGAYSNQPQHF.

The sample holds many counts of this clonotype. V is TRBV6-2 or TRBV6-3 and J is TRBJ2-2, with TRBD2 matching over 7 bases. With V trimmed by 2 bases and J by 1 base, 4 bases remained unmatched. This CDR3 spans 16 amino acids. CDR1 is MNHEY and CDR2 is SVGEGT in the germline V gene. In nucleotides, the CDR3 is TGTGCCAGCAGTTACGGGCTAGCGGAGAACACCGGGGAGCTGTTTTTT. Translation: CASSYGLAENTGELFF.

CDR3 in DNA: TGTGCCAGCAGGGCCAAGACAGAACCTACTAACTATGGCTACACCTTC. Its protein is CASRAKTEPTNYGYTF. J is TRBJ1-2 and V is TRBV5-6, with D tentatively TRBD1 (5 bases). Germline CDR1 SGHDT, CDR2 YYEEEE. Trimming removed 5 bases from V and 0 bases from J, with 17 bases in between. This CDR3 region has 16 residues.

This clonotype was observed at least ten times. V gene TRBV30 combines with J gene TRBJ1-5; D is ambiguous. V gave up 0 bases and J gave up 7 bases, with 13 bases separating them. In germline, CDR1 is GTSNPN, CDR2 SVGIG (reference sequence). CDR3 length equals 14 residues. CDR3 nucleotide sequence: TGTGCCTGGAGTGTACCCCCCCGGGGACAGCCCCAGCATTTT. Translating it yields CAWSVPPRGQPQHF.

This clonotype was observed many times. The chain links TRBV10-1 to TRBJ2-7, with 12 bases identical to TRBD2. This CDR3 is built from 17 residues. Trimming at V came to 1 base and at J to 0 bases, leaving 4 bases not matched to a gene. CDR1 is WNHNN, CDR2 SYGVQD, per germline (reference sequence). The CDR3 nucleotides are TGCGCCAGCAGTGAGTTTGGACTAGCGGGACACTCCTACGAGCAGTACTTC. As protein: CASSEFGLAGHSYEQYF.

A word on this clonotype: Since the CDR3 does not end with the conserved phenylalanine or tryptophan, this likely comes from a read error. The chain employs TRBV20-1 and TRBJ2-7; 12 nucleotides agree with TRBD2. The CDR3 runs 17 residues. V lost 2 bases to trimming and J lost 3 bases; unmatched junction nucleotides: 11. Per the germline V gene, CDR1 is DFQATT and CDR2 is SNEGSKA (reference sequence). CDR3 region: CSARRRGRTSGNYEQYL. CDR3 DNA sequence: TGCAGTGCTAGACGCAGAGGGAGGACTAGCGGGAACTACGAGCAGTACCTC.

This clonotype has a count of ten or more. The gene calls are TRBV5-1 and TRBJ1-1; D gene uncertain. V gave up 2 bases and J gave up 3 bases, with 8 bases separating them. The length of the CDR3 is 13 residues. Germline CDR1 reads SGHRS; CDR2 reads YFSETQ. In DNA form, the CDR3 reads TGCGCCAGCAGCTTAGGCCTCCACACTGAAGCTTTCTTT. This gives the protein CASSLGLHTEAFF. Supplemented by reference TRBV5-1 and TRBJ1-1, the full variable domain reads KAGVTQTPRYLIKTRGQQVTLSCSPISGHRSVSWYQQTPGQGLQFLFEYFSETQRNKGNFPGRFSGRQFSNSRSEMNVSTLELGDSALYLCASSLGLHTEAFFGQGTRLTVV.

The J gene is TRBJ2-7, the V gene TRBV6-2 or TRBV6-3; either TRBD1 or TRBD2 may fit D (5 bases each). This CDR3 contains 13 residues. Trimming stripped 7 bases from V and 6 bases from J, with 16 bases between. Germline V lookup: CDR1 MNHEY, CDR2 SVGEGT. CDR3: CASTPGPAPEQYF. The CDR3 coding sequence is TGTGCCAGCACACCGGGGCCCGCTCCCGAGCAGTACTTC.